A single sample gave rise to the 12 T cell receptor beta chains below, sequenced in a study of regulatory T cells in long-lasting Graves disease. Time point specified: newly diagnosed GD, antithyroid drugs for less than 3 months. PBMC-extracted RNA yielded the TCR library. iRepertoire HTBI primers and Arm-PCR of CDR3 regions built TCR beta libraries. TCRdb re-called the multiplex PCR reads through MiXCR, storing one row per CDR3 protein. The sample has about 540,000 distinct CDR3 sequences; around an eighth are singletons. These data were likewise used in another study, on T cells in Graves' hyperthyroidism and ophthalmopathy.

The material sequenced was peripheral blood mononuclear cells (PBMCs), taken at new diagnosis, from a patient treated with antithyroid drugs. The source is a man aged 25-45 years with Graves disease.

This clonotype was recorded a few times. The chain employs TRBV10-2 and TRBJ2-2, with D possibly matching TRBD1 (6 bases). Germline V gives CDR1 WSHSY, CDR2 SAAADI. The V gene lost 4 bases and the J gene lost 2 bases, with 11 bases spanning the gap. The CDR3 is 15 amino acids. The CDR3 bases are TGCGCCAGCAGTGCAGCAGGGGTAAACACCGGGGAGCTGTTTTTT. Protein product: CASSAAGVNTGELFF.

This clonotype was seen repeatedly, ten times or more. This chain connects TRBV7-2 to TRBJ2-1; 7 positions agree with TRBD2. There are 17 residues in the CDR3. Germline assignment: CDR1 SGHTA and CDR2 FQGNSA. V shed 4 bases and J 7 bases; nucleotides not matched to a gene: 16. This chain's CDR3 is CASSSPTLALSGNEQFF. The CDR3 coding sequence is TGTGCCAGCAGCTCCCCCACACTAGCGTTAAGCGGTAATGAGCAGTTCTTC.

This clonotype was found many times. The chain links TRBV19 to TRBJ2-3; TRBD2 agrees at 13 bases. Trimming took 5 bases from V and 0 from J; bases not matched to a gene: 5. The germline gives CDR1 LNHDA, CDR2 SQIVND (reference sequence). This CDR3 region has 17 residues. CDR3 residues: CASSWTSGSTSTDTQYF. In DNA, the CDR3 is TGTGCCAGTAGTTGGACTAGCGGGAGCACAAGCACAGATACGCAGTATTTT. The full variable domain, rest sourced from reference TRBV19 and TRBJ2-3, is DGGITQSPKYLFRKEGQNVTLSCEQNLNHDAMYWYRQDPGQGLRLIYYSQIVNDFQKGDIAEGYSVSREKKESFPLTVTSAQKNPTAFYLCASSWTSGSTSTDTQYFGPGTRLTVL.

At least ten counts were recorded for this clonotype. The chain combines TRBV24-1 with TRBJ2-7; 7 bases map to TRBD2. Germline CDR1 is KGHDR and CDR2 is SFDVKD. CDR3 size: 13 residues. V was clipped by 7 bases and J by 7 bases; unmatched bases: 9. CDR3 nucleotide sequence: TGTGCCACCAGGGACTCCCGAGCGGGGGAGCAGTACTTC. Translation: CATRDSRAGEQYF.

There are a few counts of this clonotype. The J gene is TRBJ2-2, the V gene TRBV7-3; the match to TRBD1 covers 7 bases. This CDR3 region has 12 residues. The germline gives CDR1 SGHTA, CDR2 FQGTGA. V gave up 6 bases and J gave up 7 bases; unmatched junction bases: 2. CDR3 DNA: TGTGCCAGCAGGCCAGGGGGCGGGGAGCTGTTTTTT. Its protein is CASRPGGGELFF.

V is TRBV27 and J is TRBJ2-3; 9 bases agree with TRBD2. The germline V gene has CDR1 MNHEY and CDR2 SMNVEV (reference sequence). The CDR3 has 17 residues. Unmatched junction bases numbered 15, after V lost 7 bases and J lost 4 bases. The CDR3, as DNA: TGTGCCAGCACCCGACGCGGGGGGGACCTCTTCCCAGATACGCAGTATTTT. This translates into CASTRRGGDLFPDTQYF.

The table lists this clonotype with many counts. The chain joins TRBV28 to TRBJ2-4, with a tentative D call TRBD1 (6 bases). The germline V and J ends were trimmed by 3 bases and 6 bases, with 12 bases remaining between them. The V gene's germline CDR1 is MDHEN and CDR2 SYDVKM. The length of the CDR3 is 14 residues. CDR3 loop: CASSFQTGGNIQYF. The CDR3 coding sequence is TGTGCCAGCAGTTTTCAGACAGGCGGAAACATTCAGTACTTC.

This clonotype was detected ten times or more. The rearrangement links TRBV5-1 to TRBJ2-4; 10 bases map to TRBD1. V lost 5 bases, J lost 1 base, and 6 bases stayed unmatched. The CDR3 length is 16 residues. Germline V CDR1 and CDR2: SGHRS, YFSETQ. Here the CDR3 reads CASSFTGQGAKNIQYF. The CDR3 region has the DNA TGCGCCAGCAGTTTTACGGGACAGGGGGCCAAAAACATTCAGTACTTC.

This clonotype was detected a few times. This may come from a read error, since a much larger clone is one base off. This rearrangement joins TRBV19 to TRBJ2-7, with D possibly TRBD1 on 5 matching bases. CDR1 is LNHDA, CDR2 SQIVND, per germline (reference sequence). Trimming left V 10 bases short and J 0 bases short, with 10 bases between. The CDR3 spans 12 residues. The CDR3 region is CATRASSYEQYF. For the CDR3, the DNA is TGTGCCACCAGGGCTAGCTCCTACGAGCAGTACTTC.

The J gene is TRBJ2-4, the V gene TRBV19; 10 bases line up with TRBD2. The germline CDR1 and CDR2 sequences are LNHDA and SQIVND (reference sequence). V lost 2 bases and J lost 1; bases outside the gene matches: 8. CDR3 size: 18 residues. CDR3 in DNA: TGTGCCAGTAGTATAAGGCTAGCGGGAGATGGGGCCAAAAACATTCAGTACTTC. This codes for CASSIRLAGDGAKNIQYF.

This clonotype was detected many times. The rearrangement uses TRBV7-8 and TRBJ2-3, with TRBD2 identical over 8 bases. This CDR3 contains 15 residues. V was pared by 8 bases and J by 1 base, with 8 bases of the junction left unmatched. CDR1 is SGHVS and CDR2 is FQNEAQ in the germline V gene. The CDR3 nucleotides are TGTGCCAGCGACCGGGGGGGTGGGGGCACAGATACGCAGTATTTT. It codes for CASDRGGGGTDTQYF.

In this sample, this clonotype turned up many times. The chain employs TRBV7-8 and TRBJ2-3, with D possibly matching TRBD1 (6 bases). Germline V gene data show CDR1 as SGHVS and CDR2 as FQNEAQ. Trimming cost V 2 bases and J 2 bases, with 17 bases left between them. This CDR3 is built from 17 residues. The CDR3 reads CASSLSSGAGPTDTQYF. In nucleotides, the CDR3 is TGTGCCAGCAGCTTATCCTCAGGGGCGGGCCCCACAGATACGCAGTATTTT.